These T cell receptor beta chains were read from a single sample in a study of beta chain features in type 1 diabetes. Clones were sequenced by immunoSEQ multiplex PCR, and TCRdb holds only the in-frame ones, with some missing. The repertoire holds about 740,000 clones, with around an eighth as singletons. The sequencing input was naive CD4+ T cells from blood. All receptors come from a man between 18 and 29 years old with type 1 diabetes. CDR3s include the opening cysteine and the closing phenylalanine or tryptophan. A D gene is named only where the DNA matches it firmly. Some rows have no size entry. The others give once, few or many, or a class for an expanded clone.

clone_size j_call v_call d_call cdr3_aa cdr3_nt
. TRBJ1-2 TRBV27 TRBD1 CASSLSEGANYGYTF TGTGCCAGCAGTTTATCTGAGGGGGCAAACTATGGCTACACCTTC
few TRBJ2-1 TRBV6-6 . CASTTSRAEQFF TGTGCCAGCACTACATCGCGGGCTGAGCAGTTCTTC
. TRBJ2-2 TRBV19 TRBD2 CASSQLAGSTGELFF TGTGCCAGTAGTCAACTAGCGGGTTCCACCGGGGAGCTGTTTTTT
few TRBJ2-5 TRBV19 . CASSLVGLQETQYF TGTGCCAGTAGCCTCGTGGGGCTACAAGAGACCCAGTACTTC
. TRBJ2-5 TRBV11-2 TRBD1 CASIDRAWETQYF TGTGCCAGCATCGACAGGGCTTGGGAGACCCAGTACTTC
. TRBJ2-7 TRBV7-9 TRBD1 CASSAYTGEYEQYF TGTGCCAGCAGCGCATATACAGGGGAGTACGAGCAGTACTTC
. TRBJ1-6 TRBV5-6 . CASSVGSGGSPLHF TGTGCCAGCAGCGTCGGCTCTGGGGGATCACCCCTCCACTTT
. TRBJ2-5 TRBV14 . CASSQGYGGLSLGTQYF TGTGCCAGCAGCCAAGGTTATGGGGGATTGTCATTGGGGACCCAGTACTTC
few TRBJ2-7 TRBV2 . CASSDQGRPYEQYF TGTGCCAGCAGTGACCAGGGGAGACCCTACGAGCAGTACTTC
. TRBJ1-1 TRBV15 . CATSRELAGATEAFF TGTGCCACCAGCAGAGAGTTAGCAGGGGCGACTGAAGCTTTCTTT
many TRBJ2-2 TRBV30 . CAWSHHTGELFF TGTGCCTGGAGTCATCACACCGGGGAGCTGTTTTTT
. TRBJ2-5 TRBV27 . CASSGSRQFQETQYF TGTGCCAGCAGTGGGTCCAGGCAATTCCAAGAGACCCAGTACTTC
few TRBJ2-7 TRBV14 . CASSLPPSHEQYF TGTGCCAGCAGCCTACCCCCTTCCCACGAGCAGTACTTC
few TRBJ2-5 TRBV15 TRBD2 CATSRDIAGATETQYF TGTGCCACCAGCAGAGATATAGCGGGGGCTACAGAGACCCAGTACTTC
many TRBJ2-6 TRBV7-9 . CASSIGNSGANVLTF TGTGCCAGCAGCATTGGGAACTCTGGGGCCAACGTCCTGACTTTC
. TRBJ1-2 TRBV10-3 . CAISSGDGYTF TGTGCCATCAGTTCAGGGGATGGCTACACCTTC
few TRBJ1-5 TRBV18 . CASSGSRNQPQHF TGTGCCAGCTCGGGTTCGAGGAATCAGCCCCAGCATTTT
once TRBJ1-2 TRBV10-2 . CASSDRAEGAYGYTF TGCGCCAGCAGTGATCGGGCGGAAGGCGCCTATGGCTACACCTTC
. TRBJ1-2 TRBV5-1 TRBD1 CASSPDRFDFGYTF TGCGCCAGCAGCCCGGACAGGTTCGACTTCGGCTACACCTTC
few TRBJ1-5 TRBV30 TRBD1 CAWQKGGRGNQPQHF TGTGCCTGGCAAAAAGGGGGCCGGGGAAATCAGCCCCAGCATTTT
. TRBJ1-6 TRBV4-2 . CASSVRVEDSPLHF TGTGCCAGCAGTGTTAGGGTCGAGGATTCACCCCTCCACTTT
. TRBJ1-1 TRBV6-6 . CASSYWQGAEAFF TGTGCCAGCAGTTACTGGCAGGGAGCTGAAGCTTTCTTT
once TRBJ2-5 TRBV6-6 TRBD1 CASRQGQGQETQYF TGTGCCAGCAGACAAGGACAGGGGCAAGAGACCCAGTACTTC
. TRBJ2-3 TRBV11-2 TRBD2 CASSLVRASGGDTQYF TGTGCCAGCAGCTTAGTCCGTGCTAGCGGTGGGGATACGCAGTATTTT
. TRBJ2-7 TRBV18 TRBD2 CASSPLAGANEQYF TGTGCCAGCTCACCCTTAGCGGGGGCTAACGAGCAGTACTTC
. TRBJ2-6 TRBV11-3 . CASSSGHLSGANVLTF TGTGCCAGCAGCTCAGGACACTTGTCTGGGGCCAACGTCCTGACTTTC
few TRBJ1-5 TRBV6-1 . CASSGRTDNQPQHF TGTGCCAGCAGTGGGCGGACAGATAATCAGCCCCAGCATTTT
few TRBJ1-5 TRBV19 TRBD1 CASSDRQGAQPQHF TGTGCCAGTAGTGACAGACAGGGGGCTCAGCCCCAGCATTTT
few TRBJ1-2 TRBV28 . CAAGDYGYTF TGTGCCGCGGGTGACTATGGCTACACCTTC
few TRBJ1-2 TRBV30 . CAWSPSGVYGYTF TGTGCCTGGTCACCCAGTGGGGTTTATGGCTACACCTTC
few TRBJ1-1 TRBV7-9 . CASSAALRGTEAFF TGTGCCAGCAGCGCGGCCCTGAGGGGCACTGAAGCTTTCTTT
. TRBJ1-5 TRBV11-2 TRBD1 CASSTGGRGNQPQHF TGTGCCAGCAGCACAGGGGGCCGAGGCAATCAGCCCCAGCATTTT
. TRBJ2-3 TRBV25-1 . CASSGPTTTDTQYF TGTGCCAGCAGTGGGCCTACAACCACAGATACGCAGTATTTT
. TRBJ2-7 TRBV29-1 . CSVEGSGAGEQYF TGCAGCGTTGAGGGGTCGGGGGCCGGCGAGCAGTACTTC
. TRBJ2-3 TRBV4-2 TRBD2 CASSQDLKASGGGGTDTQYF TGTGCCAGCAGCCAAGATTTAAAGGCTAGCGGGGGGGGAGGCACAGATACGCAGTATTTT
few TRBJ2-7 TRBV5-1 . CASSLAGNTMQYF TGCGCCAGCAGCTTGGCAGGAAATACGATGCAGTACTTC
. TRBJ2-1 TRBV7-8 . CASSRNSVGEQFF TGTGCCAGCAGCCGAAACTCGGTGGGTGAGCAGTTCTTC